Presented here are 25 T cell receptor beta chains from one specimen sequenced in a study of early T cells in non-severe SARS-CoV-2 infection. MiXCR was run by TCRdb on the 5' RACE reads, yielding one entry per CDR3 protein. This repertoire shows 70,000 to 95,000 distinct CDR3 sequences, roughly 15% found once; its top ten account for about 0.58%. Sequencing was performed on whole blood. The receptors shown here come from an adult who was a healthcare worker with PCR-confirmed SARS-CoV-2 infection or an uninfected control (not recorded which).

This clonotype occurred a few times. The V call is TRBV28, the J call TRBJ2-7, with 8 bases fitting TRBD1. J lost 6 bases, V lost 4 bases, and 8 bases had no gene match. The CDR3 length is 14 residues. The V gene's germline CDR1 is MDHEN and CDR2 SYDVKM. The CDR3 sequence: CASSYGDRLIEQYV. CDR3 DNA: TGTGCCAGCAGTTATGGGGACAGGTTAATCGAGCAGTACGTC.

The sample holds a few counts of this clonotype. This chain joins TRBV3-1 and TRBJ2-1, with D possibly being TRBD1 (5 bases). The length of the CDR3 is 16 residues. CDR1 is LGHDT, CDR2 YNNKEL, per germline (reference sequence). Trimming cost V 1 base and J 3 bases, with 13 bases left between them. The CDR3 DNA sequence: TGTGCCAGCAGCCAAGCAGACAGTGCCCACTACAATGAGCAGTTCTTC. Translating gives CASSQADSAHYNEQFF.

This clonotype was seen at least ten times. The CDR3 nucleotides read TGCAGCGTTGCGGGACAGGGGGCAGTCGGCTACACCTTC. This translates into CSVAGQGAVGYTF. The chain has TRBV29-1 and TRBJ1-2, with 12 bases matching TRBD1. The V and J ends lost 4 bases and 8 bases, in that order; junction bases with no gene match: 5. Germline values: CDR1 SQVTM, CDR2 ANQGSEA. The CDR3 consists of 13 residues.

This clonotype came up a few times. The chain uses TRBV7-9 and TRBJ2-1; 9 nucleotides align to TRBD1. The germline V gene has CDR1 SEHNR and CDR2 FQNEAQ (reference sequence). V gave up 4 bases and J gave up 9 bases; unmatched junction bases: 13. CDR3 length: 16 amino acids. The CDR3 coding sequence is TGTGCCAGCAGCTCGTACGAGGGGACAGGGAGCCCTGAGCAGTTCTTC. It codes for CASSSYEGTGSPEQFF.

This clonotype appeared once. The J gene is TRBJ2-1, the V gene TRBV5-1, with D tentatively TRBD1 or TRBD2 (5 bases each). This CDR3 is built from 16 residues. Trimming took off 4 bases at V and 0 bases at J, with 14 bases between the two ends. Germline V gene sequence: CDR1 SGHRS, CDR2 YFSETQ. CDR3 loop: CASSLSARGSYNEQFF. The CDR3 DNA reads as TGCGCCAGCAGCCTCTCCGCGAGGGGCTCCTACAATGAGCAGTTCTTC.

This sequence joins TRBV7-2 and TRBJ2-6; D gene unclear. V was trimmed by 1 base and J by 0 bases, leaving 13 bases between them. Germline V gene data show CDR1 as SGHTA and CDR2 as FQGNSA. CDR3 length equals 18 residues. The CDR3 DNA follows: TGTGCCAGCAGCTTAGGTTTCCCAGGTAGCTCTGGGGCCAACGTCCTGACTTTC. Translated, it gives CASSLGFPGSSGANVLTF.

The CDR3 region has the DNA TGTGCCAGCAGTTTTTATACTAACTATGGCTACACCTTC. It specifies CASSFYTNYGYTF. The chain couples TRBV27 to TRBJ1-2; no reliable D call. The germline V gene has CDR1 MNHEY and CDR2 SMNVEV (reference sequence). The CDR3 extends over 13 amino acids. Trimming pared 3 bases from V and 0 bases from J, leaving 5 bases between.

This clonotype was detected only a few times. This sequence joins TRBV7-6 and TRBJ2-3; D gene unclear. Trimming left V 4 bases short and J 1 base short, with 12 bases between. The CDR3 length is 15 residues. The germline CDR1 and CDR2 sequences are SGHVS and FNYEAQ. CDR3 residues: CASSSNLKGTDTQYF. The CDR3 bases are TGTGCCAGCAGCTCTAACCTTAAGGGCACAGATACGCAGTATTTT.

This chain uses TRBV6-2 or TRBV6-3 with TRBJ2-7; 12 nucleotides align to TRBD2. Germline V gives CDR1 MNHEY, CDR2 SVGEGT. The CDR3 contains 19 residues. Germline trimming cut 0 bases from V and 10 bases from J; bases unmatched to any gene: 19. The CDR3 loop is CASSYSTRTSGALLRAQYV. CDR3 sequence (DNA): TGTGCCAGCAGTTACTCGACTCGGACTAGCGGGGCCCTACTACGAGCCCAGTACGTC.

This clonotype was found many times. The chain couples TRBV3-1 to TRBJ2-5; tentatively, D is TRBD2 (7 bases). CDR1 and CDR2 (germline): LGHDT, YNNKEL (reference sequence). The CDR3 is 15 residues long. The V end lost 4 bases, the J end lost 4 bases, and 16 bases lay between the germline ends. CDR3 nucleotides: TGTGCCAGCAGCCCACTCGGGGGGCCAGTAGAGACCCAGTACTTC. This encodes CASSPLGGPVETQYF.

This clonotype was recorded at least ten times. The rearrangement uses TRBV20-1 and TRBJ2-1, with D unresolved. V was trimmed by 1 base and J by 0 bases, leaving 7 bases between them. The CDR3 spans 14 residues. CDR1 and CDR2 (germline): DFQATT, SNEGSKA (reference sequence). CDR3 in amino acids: CSARGWSSYNEQFF. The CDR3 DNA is TGCAGTGCTAGAGGATGGAGCTCCTACAATGAGCAGTTCTTC.

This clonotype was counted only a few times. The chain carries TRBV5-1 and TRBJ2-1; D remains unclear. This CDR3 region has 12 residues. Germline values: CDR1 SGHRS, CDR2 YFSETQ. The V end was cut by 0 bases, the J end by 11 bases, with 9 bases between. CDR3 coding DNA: TGCGCCAGCAGCTTGGACGGGCCCAAGCAGTTCTTC. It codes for CASSLDGPKQFF.

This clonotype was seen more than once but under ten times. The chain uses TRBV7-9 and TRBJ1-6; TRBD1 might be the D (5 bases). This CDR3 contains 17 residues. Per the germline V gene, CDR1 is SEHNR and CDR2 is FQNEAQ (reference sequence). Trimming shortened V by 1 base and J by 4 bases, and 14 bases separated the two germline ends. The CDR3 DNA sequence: TGTGCCAGCAGCTTAGGTGCGGGGGACCCTTATAATTCACCCCTCCACTTT. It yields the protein CASSLGAGDPYNSPLHF. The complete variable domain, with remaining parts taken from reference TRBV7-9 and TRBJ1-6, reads DTGVSQNPRHKITKRGQNVTFRCDPISEHNRLYWYRQTLGQGPEFLTYFQNEAQLEKSRLLSDRFSAERPKGSFSTLEIQRTEQGDSAMYLCASSLGAGDPYNSPLHFGNGTRLTVT.

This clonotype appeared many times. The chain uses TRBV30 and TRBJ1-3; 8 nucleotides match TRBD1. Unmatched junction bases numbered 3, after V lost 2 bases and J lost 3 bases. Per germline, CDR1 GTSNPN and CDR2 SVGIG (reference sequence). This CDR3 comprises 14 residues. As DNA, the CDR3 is TGTGCCTGGAGTTCAGGGGGCTATGGAAACACCATATATTTT. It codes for CAWSSGGYGNTIYF. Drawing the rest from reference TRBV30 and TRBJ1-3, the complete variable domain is SQTIHQWPATLVQPVGSPLSLECTVEGTSNPNLYWYRQAAGRGLQLLFYSVGIGQISSEVPQNLSASRPQDRQFILSSKKLLLSDSGFYLCAWSSGGYGNTIYFGEGSWLTVV.

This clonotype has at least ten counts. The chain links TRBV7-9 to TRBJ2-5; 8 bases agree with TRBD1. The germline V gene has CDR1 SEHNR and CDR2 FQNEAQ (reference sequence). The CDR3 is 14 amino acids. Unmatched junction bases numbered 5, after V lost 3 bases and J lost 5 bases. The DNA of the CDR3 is TGTGCCAGCAGCTTGGACAGGGAGTTCGAGACCCAGTACTTC. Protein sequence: CASSLDREFETQYF. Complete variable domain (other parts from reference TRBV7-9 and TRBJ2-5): DTGVSQNPRHKITKRGQNVTFRCDPISEHNRLYWYRQTLGQGPEFLTYFQNEAQLEKSRLLSDRFSAERPKGSFSTLEIQRTEQGDSAMYLCASSLDREFETQYFGPGTRLLVL.

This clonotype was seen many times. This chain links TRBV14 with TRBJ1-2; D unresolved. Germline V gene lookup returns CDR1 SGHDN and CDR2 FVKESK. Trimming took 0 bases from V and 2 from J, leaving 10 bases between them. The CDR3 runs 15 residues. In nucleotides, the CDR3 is TGTGCCAGCAGCCAAGATCTGGTAGCAAACTATGGCTACACCTTC. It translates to CASSQDLVANYGYTF. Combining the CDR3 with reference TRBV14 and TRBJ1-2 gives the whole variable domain EAGVTQFPSHSVIEKGQTVTLRCDPISGHDNLYWYRRVMGKEIKFLLHFVKESKQDESGMPNNRFLAERTGGTYSTLKVQPAELEDSGVYFCASSQDLVANYGYTFGSGTRLTVV.

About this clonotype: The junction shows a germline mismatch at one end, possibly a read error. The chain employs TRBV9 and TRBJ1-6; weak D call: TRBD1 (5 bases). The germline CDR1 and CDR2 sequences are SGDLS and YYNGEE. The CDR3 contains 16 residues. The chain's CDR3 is CASSVSGGNGNSPLHF. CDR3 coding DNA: TGTGCCAGCAGCGTAAGTGGGGGGAACGGAAATTCACCCCTCCACTTC. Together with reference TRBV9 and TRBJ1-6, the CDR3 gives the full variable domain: DSGVTQTPKHLITATGQRVTLRCSPRSGDLSVYWYQQSLDQGLQFLIQYYNGEERAKGNILERFSAQQFPDLHSELNLSSLELGDSALYFCASSVSGGNGNSPLHFGNGTRLTVT.

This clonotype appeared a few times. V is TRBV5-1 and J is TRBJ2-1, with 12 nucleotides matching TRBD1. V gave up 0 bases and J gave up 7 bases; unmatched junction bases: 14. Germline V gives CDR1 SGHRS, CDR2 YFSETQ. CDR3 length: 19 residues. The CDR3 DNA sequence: TGCGCCAGCAGCTTGGCCAGTGGGAGGGACAGGGGGCGAAGGAATGAGCAGTTCTTC. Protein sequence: CASSLASGRDRGRRNEQFF.

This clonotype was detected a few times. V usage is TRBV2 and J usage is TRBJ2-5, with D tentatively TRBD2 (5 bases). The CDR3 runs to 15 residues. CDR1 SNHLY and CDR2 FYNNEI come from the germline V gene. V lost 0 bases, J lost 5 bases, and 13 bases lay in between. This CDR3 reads CASSEAQPGKETQYF. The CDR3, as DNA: TGTGCCAGCAGTGAAGCGCAGCCCGGGAAGGAGACCCAGTACTTC. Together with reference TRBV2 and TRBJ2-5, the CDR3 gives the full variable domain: EPEVTQTPSHQVTQMGQEVILRCVPISNHLYFYWYRQILGQKVEFLVSFYNNEISEKSEIFDDQFSVERPDGSNFTLKIRSTKLEDSAMYFCASSEAQPGKETQYFGPGTRLLVL.

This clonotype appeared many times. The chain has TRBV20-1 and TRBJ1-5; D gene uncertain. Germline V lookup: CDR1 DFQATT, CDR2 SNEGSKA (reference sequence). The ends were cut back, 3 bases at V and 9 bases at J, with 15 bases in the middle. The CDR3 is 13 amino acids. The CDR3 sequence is CSASGMGGSPQHF. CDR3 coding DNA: TGCAGTGCTAGTGGGATGGGTGGGTCGCCCCAGCATTTT.

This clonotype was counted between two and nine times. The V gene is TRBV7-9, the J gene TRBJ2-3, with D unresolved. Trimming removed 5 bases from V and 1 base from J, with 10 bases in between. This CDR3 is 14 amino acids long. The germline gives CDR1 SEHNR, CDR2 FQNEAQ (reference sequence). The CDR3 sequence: CASSHSGRTDTQYF. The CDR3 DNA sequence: TGTGCCAGCAGCCACTCCGGGCGCACAGATACGCAGTATTTT.

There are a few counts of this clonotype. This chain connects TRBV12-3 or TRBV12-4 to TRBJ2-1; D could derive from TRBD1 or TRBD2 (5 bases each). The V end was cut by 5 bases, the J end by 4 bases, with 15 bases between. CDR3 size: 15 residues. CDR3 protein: CASSQRTGAYNEQFF. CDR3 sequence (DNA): TGTGCCAGCAGTCAGCGGACCGGGGCTTACAATGAGCAGTTCTTC.

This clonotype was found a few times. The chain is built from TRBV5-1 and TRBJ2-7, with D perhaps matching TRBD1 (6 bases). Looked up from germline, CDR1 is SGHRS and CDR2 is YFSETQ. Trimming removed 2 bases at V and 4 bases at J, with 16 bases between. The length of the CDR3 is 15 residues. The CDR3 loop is CASSFGGASEYEQYV. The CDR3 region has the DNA TGCGCCAGCAGCTTTGGGGGCGCCTCGGAGTACGAGCAGTACGTC.

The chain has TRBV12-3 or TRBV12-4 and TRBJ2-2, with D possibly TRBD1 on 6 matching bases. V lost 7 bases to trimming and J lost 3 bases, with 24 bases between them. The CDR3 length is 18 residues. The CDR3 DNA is TGTGCCAGCACCCCACTTCAGGGGCGCTTCCGCGACACCGGGGAGCTGTTTTTT. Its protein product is CASTPLQGRFRDTGELFF.

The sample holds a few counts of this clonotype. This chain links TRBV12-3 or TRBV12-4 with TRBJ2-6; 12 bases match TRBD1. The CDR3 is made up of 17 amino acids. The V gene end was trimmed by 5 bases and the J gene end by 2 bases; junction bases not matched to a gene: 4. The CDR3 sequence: CASSPGTGGAGANVLTF. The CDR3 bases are TGTGCCAGCAGTCCCGGGACAGGGGGCGCTGGGGCCAACGTCCTGACTTTC.